The T cell receptor (beta chain) described here comes from a study of PD-L1 blockade in urothelial cancer (dated by TCRdb to the late 2010s). For the wider study: All patients started therapy in about 2014 and received atezolizumab 1,200 mg intravenously every 3 weeks. About 90% of the roughly 30 patients were identified as males with urothelial cancer of bladder origin, and a prior smoking history was reported by 18 of 29 patients. TCR sequencing covered pretreatment tumor samples and matched, serially collected peripheral blood taken before and after atezolizumab treatment. An ECOG performance status of 0 or 1 was recorded for the patients, and 0 to 3 prior chemotherapy regimens had been received by the patients. Blood samples gave a median of about 150,000 T cells and 80,000 to 95,000 unique TCRs, with a median clonality of 0.080. Blood samples were analyzed at two time points: 3 weeks after treatment start (second dose) and 6 weeks after treatment start. In the same patients, pretreatment tumors underwent whole exome sequencing and RNA sequencing in addition to TCR sequencing. Just over 28 patients had pretreatment blood TCR-seq, some 24 had at least one posttreatment blood collection, and some 24 had tumor TCR-seq. Durable clinical benefit was achieved by nine patients but not by the remaining 20. Durable clinical benefit was defined as progression-free survival longer than 6 months, and TCR features were also tested against progression-free and overall survival. An exploratory multi-omic analysis was conducted of the somatic, immune and clinical correlates of response to PD-L1 blockade with atezolizumab in urothelial cancer.

Overall study results and their limits: Because of the small sample size (n ≈ 29) and the many exploratory analyses performed, the results are intended to be regarded as hypothesis-generating. At 3 weeks after the start of treatment, tumor-associated TCR clones in peripheral blood had expanded more in patients with durable benefit (n of about 22, p = 0.022). Improved progression-free and overall survival was associated with having pretreatment peripheral blood TCR clonality below the median.

V and J are trimmed by 4 bases and 2 bases, and the gene matches miss 7 bases of the junction. The CDR3 starts with the cysteine, ends with the phenylalanine, and has 15 residues. This entry keeps only the CDR3 DNA: 45 bases, framed from base 1. The germline V gene (reference sequence) specifies SGHNT as CDR1 and YYREEE as CDR2. To estimate absolute template abundance from read counts, synthetic TCR analog templates were spiked into each PCR. The immunoSEQ assay used bias-controlled V and J gene primers to amplify TCRbeta CDR3 regions from genomic DNA. Sequencing of rearranged TCRbeta segments was done at approximately 20X coverage. The original methods were these. Sequencing errors were corrected by clustering and CDR3s were annotated against IMGT to assign V, D and J genes. Downstream analyses used only productive TCRbeta rearrangements and left out out-of-frame or stop-codon sequences. Clonality was calculated as one minus the Shannon entropy normalized by the log of the number of unique productive sequences. Fisher's exact test with Benjamini-Hochberg correction, at a threshold of adjusted p below 0.01, was used to find clones that differed between time points or between blood and tumor. This immuneACCESS table, as held by TCRdb, lists in-frame sequences with V and J called but not all clones. Of the missing ones, under half trace to an unresolved V gene in checked studies; the others have no known cause. V and J calls and clone size follow that table, whereas D and trimming were derived from the DNA. The sample profile shows about 110,000 clones; approximately 90% of them were found once. Under 5% of the sample is in the top ten clones.

The time point label here, explained by the study, means: peripheral blood 6 weeks after treatment start. A total of some 30 patients with locally advanced or metastatic urothelial carcinoma, treated at Memorial Sloan Kettering on a trial protocol, made up the cohort. Peripheral blood mononuclear cells were collected from each patient pretreatment and during treatment, giving between 1 and 8 total time points per patient. The Qiagen DNeasy Blood extraction kit was used to purify genomic DNA from total PBMCs and from tumor samples. Collected pretreatment and during treatment, PBMCs were isolated and stored as previously described. Comments on this clone: Its antigen is not yet known. No per-base quality is available; no much larger clone lies one base away.

This TCR derives from a man between 60 and 75 years old with urothelial cancer. The chain uses TRBV5-4 and TRBJ1-1, and TRBD1 matches 8 of the central bases. The material sequenced was PBMCs, taken around atezolizumab (anti-PD-L1) treatment. CDR3 sequence: CASSQGQAPNTEAFF. The DNA reads as follows: TGTGCCAGCAGCCAGGGACAGGCCCCAAACACTGAAGCTTTCTTT.